This T cell receptor beta chain appears in the sequencing data of a study of shared T cell receptors in the human thymus. The assay was immunoSEQ multiplex PCR, and TCRdb's table has in-frame clones only and misses some. The repertoire consists of roughly 560,000 clones, with around 78% occurring once and the leading ten covering approximately 0.013%. This clone was seen a handful of times. Per the germline V gene, CDR1 is MDHEN and CDR2 is SYDVKM. V trimming: 2 bases; J trimming: 3 bases; junction bases outside the gene matches: 14. The CDR3 contains 18 residues. These sequences were also reported in another study, on human thymus T cells. This second report adds: Thymic and blood repertoires appeared to show biased V and J gene usage.

Sequencing was performed on thymocytes. The J gene is TRBJ2-7, the V gene TRBV28, with TRBD2 matching over 9 bases. The receptor comes from a boy under two years old with a congenital heart defect. The CDR3 DNA sequence: TGTGCCAGCAGTTTACGGGCCCTCGTGGCGGGAGGGATCTACGAGCAGTACTTC. It specifies CASSLRALVAGGIYEQYF.